The present T cell receptor beta chain was sequenced within a study of OX40 agonist ivuxolimab in advanced cancers. Background on the study: Dose-escalation patients suffered from hepatocellular carcinoma, melanoma, renal cell or head and neck cancer. Three partial responders included one hepatocellular carcinoma patient and two cutaneous melanoma patients. Notes on the study in general: At 0.1 to 3.0 mg/kg and by week 6, CD4+ and CD8+ T cells in the blood had expanded clonally. CD4+ T cells averaged fewer expanded clones than CD8+ T cells.

Sequencing used immunoSEQ multiplex PCR; TCRdb keeps in-frame clones, though not all of them. This table has tens of thousands of clones, around 90% appearing once. Worth noting for this clone: The antigen is undetermined.

Germline V gives CDR1 MNHEY, CDR2 SVGAGI. Trimming removed 8 bases from V and 0 bases from J, with 8 bases in between. The CDR3 has 13 amino acids. V usage is TRBV6-5 and J usage is TRBJ2-1; possibly TRBD1 for D (5 bases). This TCR was recovered from an adult with an advanced solid tumor such as melanoma, head and neck, liver or kidney cancer. The sequencing here drew on CD4+ or CD8+ T cells sorted from blood, taken in a trial of the OX40 agonist ivuxolimab. The CDR3 here is CASQGGSYNEQFF. The CDR3 region has the DNA TGTGCCAGCCAGGGTGGCTCCTACAATGAGCAGTTCTTC.